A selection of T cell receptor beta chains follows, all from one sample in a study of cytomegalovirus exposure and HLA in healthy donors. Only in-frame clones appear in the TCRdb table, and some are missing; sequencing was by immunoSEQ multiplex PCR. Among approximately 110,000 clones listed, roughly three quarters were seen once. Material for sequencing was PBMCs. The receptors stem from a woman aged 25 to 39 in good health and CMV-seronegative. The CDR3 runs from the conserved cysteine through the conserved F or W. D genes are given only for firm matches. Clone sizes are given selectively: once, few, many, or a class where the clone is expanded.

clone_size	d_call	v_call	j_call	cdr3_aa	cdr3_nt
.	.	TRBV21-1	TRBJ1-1	CASSKSDRVNTEAFF	TGTGCCAGCAGCAAATCTGACAGGGTGAACACTGAAGCTTTCTTT
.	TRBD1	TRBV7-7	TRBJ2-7	CASSTDRGGEQYF	TGTGCTAGCAGCACAGACAGGGGAGGCGAGCAGTACTTC
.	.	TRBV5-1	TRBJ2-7	CASSRTGRGGYEQYF	TGCGCCAGCAGCAGAACAGGAAGGGGTGGATACGAGCAGTACTTC
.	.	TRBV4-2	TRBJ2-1	CASSPSAADRPGEQFF	TGTGCCAGCAGCCCGAGTGCCGCCGACAGGCCCGGGGAGCAGTTCTTC
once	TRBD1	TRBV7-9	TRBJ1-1	CSSRSPGGVGTEAFF	TGTTCCAGCAGATCTCCAGGGGGAGTGGGAACTGAAGCTTTCTTT
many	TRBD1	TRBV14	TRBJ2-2	CASSQGWDRVRTRELFF	TGTGCCAGCAGCCAAGGTTGGGACAGGGTGAGGACCCGGGAGCTGTTTTTT
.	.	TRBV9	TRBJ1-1	CASSVSGVAEAFF	TGTGCCAGCAGCGTTTCAGGGGTGGCTGAAGCTTTCTTT
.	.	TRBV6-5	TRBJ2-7	CASSLQGVGVYEQYF	TGTGCCAGCAGCCTTCAAGGAGTCGGGGTGTACGAGCAGTACTTC
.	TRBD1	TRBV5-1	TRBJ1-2	CASSPRTGQTYGYTF	TGCGCCAGCAGCCCCCGAACGGGACAGACTTATGGCTACACCTTC
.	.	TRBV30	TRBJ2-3	CAWSAGLTDTQYF	TGTGCCTGGAGTGCTGGACTAACCGATACGCAGTATTTT
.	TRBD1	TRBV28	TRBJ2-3	CASSSSFLTRDRGSVADTDTQYF	TGTGCCAGCAGTTCTTCTTTCTTAACTCGGGACAGGGGATCGGTAGCGGACACAGATACGCAGTATTTT
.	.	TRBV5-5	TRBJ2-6	CASAIGANVLTF	TGTGCCAGCGCTATTGGGGCCAACGTCCTGACTTTC
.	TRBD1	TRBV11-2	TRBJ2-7	CASSFNVSPQGYEQYF	TGTGCCAGCAGCTTTAACGTTTCCCCACAGGGGTACGAGCAGTACTTC
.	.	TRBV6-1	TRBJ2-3	CASSEPGRTDTQYF	TGTGCCAGCAGTGAACCGGGTCGGACAGATACGCAGTATTTT
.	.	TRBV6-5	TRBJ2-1	CASSYSSYNEQFF	TGTGCCAGCAGTTACTCGAGTTACAATGAGCAGTTCTTC
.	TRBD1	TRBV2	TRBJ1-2	CASSLTGVLYGYTF	TGTGCCAGCAGTCTTACAGGGGTCCTCTATGGCTACACCTTC
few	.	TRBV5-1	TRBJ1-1	CASTHGGAVPGNTEAFF	TGCGCCAGCACCCATGGGGGGGCGGTGCCGGGGAACACTGAAGCTTTCTTT
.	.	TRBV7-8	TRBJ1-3	CASSLALTSGSSGNTIYF	TGTGCCAGCAGCTTAGCCCTTACGTCGGGATCCTCTGGAAACACCATATATTTT
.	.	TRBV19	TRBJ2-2	CASSIELAGAYGTGELFF	TGTGCCAGTAGTATTGAACTAGCAGGAGCTTATGGCACCGGGGAGCTGTTTTTT
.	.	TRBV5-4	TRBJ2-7	CASSRDSPLEQYF	TGTGCCAGCAGCCGGGACTCCCCTCTCGAGCAGTACTTC
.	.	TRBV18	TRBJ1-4	CASSPYRDTPTNEKLFF	TGTGCCAGCTCACCCTATAGGGACACGCCAACTAATGAAAAACTGTTTTTT
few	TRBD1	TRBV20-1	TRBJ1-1	CSVWDRGKTFF	TGCAGTGTTTGGGACAGGGGGAAAACTTTCTTT
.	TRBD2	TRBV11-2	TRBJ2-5	CASSLQREGRTQYF	TGTGCCAGCAGCTTACAGCGGGAGGGCCGGACCCAGTACTTC
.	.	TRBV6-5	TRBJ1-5	CASRPKEVSNQPQHF	TGTGCCAGCAGACCGAAGGAGGTCAGCAATCAGCCCCAGCATTTT
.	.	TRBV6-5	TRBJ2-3	CASSLILGGDTQYF	TGTGCCAGCAGCCTGATTTTAGGGGGAGATACGCAGTATTTT
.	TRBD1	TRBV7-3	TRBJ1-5	CASSSNWDRGIHSNQPQHF	TGTGCCAGCAGCTCCAACTGGGACAGGGGGATTCATAGCAATCAGCCCCAGCATTTT
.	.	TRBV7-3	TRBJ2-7	CASSPGTGNSYEQYF	TGTGCCAGCAGCCCCGGAACGGGGAACTCCTACGAGCAGTACTTC
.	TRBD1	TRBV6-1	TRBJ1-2	CASRNRGQEYGYTF	TGTGCCAGCAGGAACAGGGGGCAGGAGTATGGCTACACCTTC
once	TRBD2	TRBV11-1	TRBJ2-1	CASSLLAGVGNEQFF	TGTGCCAGCAGCTTACTAGCGGGAGTGGGTAATGAGCAGTTCTTC
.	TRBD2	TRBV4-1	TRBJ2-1	CASSQDRASPGGNEQFF	TGCGCCAGCAGCCAAGATCGTGCCTCCCCGGGGGGCAATGAGCAGTTCTTC
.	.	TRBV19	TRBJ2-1	CASSIQADLEQFF	TGTGCCAGTAGTATACAAGCGGATCTTGAGCAGTTCTTC
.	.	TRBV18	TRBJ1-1	CASSTIQGEAFF	TGTGCCAGCTCAACCATACAGGGTGAAGCTTTCTTT
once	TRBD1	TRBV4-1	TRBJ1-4	CASSLGQYNEKLFF	TGCGCCAGCAGCCTGGGACAGTATAATGAAAAACTGTTTTTT
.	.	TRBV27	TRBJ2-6	CASSRNTGANGLTF	TGTGCCAGCAGTCGCAACACTGGGGCCAACGGCCTGACTTTC
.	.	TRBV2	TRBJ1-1	CASSHGGGRDTEAFF	TGTGCCAGCAGCCATGGGGGGGGTAGGGACACTGAAGCTTTCTTT
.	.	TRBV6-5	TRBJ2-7	CASSYSIFRDEQYF	TGTGCCAGCAGTTACTCGATCTTTCGGGACGAGCAGTACTTC
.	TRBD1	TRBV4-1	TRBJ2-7	CASSVSGQETYEQYF	TGCGCCAGCAGCGTATCCGGACAGGAAACCTACGAGCAGTACTTC
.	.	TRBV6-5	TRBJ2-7	CASSYVDSDEQYF	TGTGCCAGCAGTTACGTGGACAGCGACGAGCAGTACTTC
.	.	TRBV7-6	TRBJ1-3	CASSLELGAIGGNTIYF	TGTGCCAGCAGCTTAGAGCTGGGGGCAATAGGTGGAAACACCATATATTTT
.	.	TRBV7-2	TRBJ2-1	CASSLVFQGTNEQFF	TGTGCCAGCAGCTTAGTTTTTCAGGGTACCAATGAGCAGTTCTTC
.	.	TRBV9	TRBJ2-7	CASSVGGGGREQYF	TGTGCCAGCAGCGTAGGGGGCGGTGGAAGGGAGCAGTACTTC
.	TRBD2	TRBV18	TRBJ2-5	CASSPRTSGQETQYF	TGTGCCAGCTCACCCCGGACTAGCGGGCAAGAGACCCAGTACTTC
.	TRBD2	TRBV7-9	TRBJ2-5	CASSIPRLAGPQETQYF	TGTGCCAGCAGCATCCCAAGACTAGCGGGACCCCAAGAGACCCAGTACTTC
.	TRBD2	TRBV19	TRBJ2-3	CASIQTSGVSTDTQYF	TGTGCCAGTATCCAGACTAGCGGGGTATCCACAGATACGCAGTATTTT
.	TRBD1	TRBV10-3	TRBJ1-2	CAIRGTDNYGYTF	TGTGCCATCAGGGGGACAGACAACTATGGCTACACCTTC
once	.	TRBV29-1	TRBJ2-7	CSVETGLGDEQYF	TGCAGCGTTGAAACCGGTTTAGGAGACGAGCAGTACTTC
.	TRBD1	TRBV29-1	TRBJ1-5	CSVVQGHSNQPQHF	TGCAGCGTCGTACAGGGGCATAGCAATCAGCCCCAGCATTTT